The 18 T cell receptor beta chains reported below all come from one sample, sequenced in a study of shared clonotypes between healthy human individuals. Only in-frame clones appear in the TCRdb table, and some are missing; sequencing was by immunoSEQ multiplex PCR. The sample lists 2.3 million or so clones, 93% seen once, with 0.35% to 0.45% in the top ten. Sequenced sample: naive CD4+ T cells from PBMCs. Subset: CD45RA+ positively selected. The receptors stem from a man aged 18 to 35 in good health. Some clones in this sample may be carry-over from other donors' samples.

This clone was recorded a few times. The sample carries other DNA sequences with the same CDR3. This chain links TRBV28 with TRBJ1-4; D remains ambiguous. CDR1 and CDR2 from the germline V gene are MDHEN and SYDVKM. CDR3 length: 11 residues. Trimming shortened V by 3 bases and J by 7 bases, and 3 bases separated the two germline ends. DNA of the CDR3: TGTGCCAGCAGTTTGGGTGAAAAACTGTTTTTT. Translated, it gives CASSLGEKLFF.

The chain uses TRBV5-4 and TRBJ2-3, with D possibly TRBD2 on 5 matching bases. CDR1 SGHNT and CDR2 YYREEE come from the germline V gene (reference sequence). The CDR3 consists of 14 residues. V lost 1 base to trimming and J lost 7 bases, with 13 bases between them. CDR3 coding DNA: TGTGCCAGCAGCTTGCGGCTACGGGGTAATACGCAGTATTTT. This sequence encodes CASSLRLRGNTQYF.

The chain couples TRBV18 to TRBJ2-2; 8 bases align to TRBD1. The CDR3 sequence is 14 residues long. Germline CDR1 is KGHSH and CDR2 is LQKENI. Losses at the gene ends were 4 bases for V and 4 bases for J; bases not matched to a gene: 2. The CDR3 DNA reads as TGTGCCAGCTCACGGACAGGGTCCACCGGGGAGCTGTTTTTT. Protein product: CASSRTGSTGELFF. Variable domain in full (rest from reference TRBV18 and TRBJ2-2): NAGVMQNPRHLVRRRGQEARLRCSPMKGHSHVYWYRQLPEEGLKFMVYLQKENIIDESGMPKERFSAEFPKEGPSILRIQQVVRGDSAAYFCASSRTGSTGELFFGEGSRLTVL.

The chain combines TRBV10-2 with TRBJ2-2; D remains ambiguous. The V gene lost 4 bases and the J gene lost 0 bases, with 9 bases spanning the gap. Looked up from germline, CDR1 is WSHSY and CDR2 is SAAADI. This CDR3 spans 15 amino acids. The CDR3: CASSVRSANTGELFF. The CDR3 DNA follows: TGCGCCAGCAGTGTGAGGTCCGCGAACACCGGGGAGCTGTTTTTT.

This clone was recorded only once. This chain connects TRBV28 to TRBJ2-7; no clear D gene. Germline V gene lookup returns CDR1 MDHEN and CDR2 SYDVKM. The ends were cut back, 6 bases at V and 8 bases at J, with 11 bases in the middle. The CDR3 length is 11 residues. The CDR3 DNA reads as TGTGCCAGCAGCCTCGACAAGAAGCAGTACTTC. This codes for CASSLDKKQYF.

The chain carries TRBV2 and TRBJ1-1; TRBD1 matches at 7 bases. V shed 9 bases and J 0 bases; nucleotides not matched to a gene: 7. CDR1 and CDR2 (germline): SNHLY, FYNNEI. The length of the CDR3 is 14 residues. CDR3 bases: TGTGCCAGGCAGGGGGTAGGGATGAACACTGAAGCTTTCTTT. Protein product: CARQGVGMNTEAFF.

The J gene is TRBJ1-1, the V gene TRBV21-1. TRBV21-1 is labeled a pseudogene. This CDR3 has 15 residues. The CDR3 here is CASPPAADRGTEAFF. In nucleotides, the CDR3 is TGTGCCAGCCCCCCCGCGGCAGATCGCGGCACTGAAGCTTTCTTT.

V usage is TRBV10-1 and J usage is TRBJ2-7, with D maybe TRBD1 (6 bases). Germline lookup yields CDR1 WNHNN and CDR2 SYGVQD (reference sequence). Trimming left V 4 bases short and J 2 bases short, with 15 bases between. The CDR3 is made up of 15 amino acids. The CDR3 sequence: CASSAGRGPAYEQYF. As DNA, the CDR3 is TGCGCCAGCAGTGCGGGCAGGGGCCCCGCCTACGAGCAGTACTTC.

This chain links TRBV9 with TRBJ2-1; 12 bases map to TRBD2. The germline CDR1 and CDR2 sequences are SGDLS and YYNGEE. The CDR3 covers 16 residues. J gave up 6 bases and V 4 bases, and 8 bases lay outside the gene matches. Here the CDR3 DNA reads TGTGCCAGCAGCTCCCGGACTAGCGGGGCTATCAATGAGCAGTTCTTC. It is translated as CASSSRTSGAINEQFF.

V usage is TRBV7-8 and J usage is TRBJ2-6; a possible D gene is TRBD1 (6 bases). Germline CDR1 is SGHVS and CDR2 is FQNEAQ. Trimming left V 8 bases short and J 2 bases short, with 16 bases between. The CDR3 is 16 residues long. The CDR3 sequence: CASRKGGMAGANVLTF. In DNA, the CDR3 is TGTGCCAGCCGGAAAGGGGGTATGGCTGGGGCCAACGTCCTGACTTTC. Complete variable domain (other parts from reference TRBV7-8 and TRBJ2-6): GAGVSQSPRYKVAKRGQDVALRCDPISGHVSLFWYQQALGQGPEFLTYFQNEAQLDKSGLPSDRFFAERPEGSVSTLKIQRTQQEDSAVYLCASRKGGMAGANVLTFGAGSRLTVL.

The V call is TRBV20-1, the J call TRBJ2-1, with D perhaps matching TRBD2 (6 bases). The CDR3 length is 10 residues. From germline, CDR1 is DFQATT and CDR2 SNEGSKA (reference sequence). With 6 bases removed from V and 15 bases from J, the gap between germline ends came to 15 bases. As DNA, the CDR3 is TGCAGTGCCCTAGCCGGGAGTCCGTTCTTC. It codes for CSALAGSPFF.

J is TRBJ2-5 and V is TRBV6-5; TRBD1 might be the D (5 bases). The V end was cut by 5 bases, the J end by 4 bases, with 11 bases between. The germline CDR1 and CDR2 sequences are MNHEY and SVGAGI. The CDR3 spans 13 residues. CDR3 sequence: CASSIFQGETQYF. DNA of the CDR3: TGTGCCAGCAGTATCTTCCAGGGAGAGACCCAGTACTTC.

The chain joins TRBV19 to TRBJ1-1; perhaps TRBD1 as D (6 bases). V was clipped by 7 bases and J by 0 bases, with 18 bases between them. CDR3 size: 16 residues. Germline CDR1 LNHDA, CDR2 SQIVND (reference sequence). The CDR3 coding sequence is TGTGCCAGTACGGACAGTGGGGCCCAAATGAACACTGAAGCTTTCTTT. Translating it yields CASTDSGAQMNTEAFF.

This clone was recorded only once. This same CDR3 is encoded by further DNA sequences in the sample. The chain joins TRBV5-1 to TRBJ2-7, with 7 bases lining up with TRBD1. The CDR3 extends over 13 amino acids. V trimming: 0 bases; J trimming: 6 bases; junction bases outside the gene matches: 3. CDR1 and CDR2 from the germline V gene are SGHRS and YFSETQ. The CDR3, as DNA: TGCGCCAGCAGCTTGGGACAGGGTGGCGAGCAGTACTTC. It yields the protein CASSLGQGGEQYF.

V and J are TRBV28 and TRBJ2-1; D gene unclear. Germline V lookup: CDR1 MDHEN, CDR2 SYDVKM. The germline V and J ends were trimmed by 7 bases and 6 bases, with 16 bases remaining between them. The CDR3 totals 14 residues. The CDR3 is CASIRPPLTNEQFF. CDR3 sequence (DNA): TGTGCCAGCATTCGCCCACCCCTGACCAATGAGCAGTTCTTC.

The chain's CDR3 is CASSWGGEYEQYF. The CDR3 DNA sequence: TGTGCCAGCAGTTGGGGGGGCGAATACGAGCAGTACTTC. The chain has TRBV28 and TRBJ2-7, with D perhaps matching TRBD2 (7 bases). V shed 4 bases and J shed 4 bases, with 11 bases lying between them. Germline loops: CDR1 MDHEN, CDR2 SYDVKM. The CDR3 contains 13 residues.

V usage is TRBV28 and J usage is TRBJ2-3; D tentatively fits TRBD1 or TRBD2 (6 bases each). Trimming took off 2 bases at V and 5 bases at J, with 11 bases between the two ends. Germline CDR1 and CDR2: MDHEN and SYDVKM. The CDR3 runs 14 residues. CDR3 DNA sequence: TGTGCCAGCAGTTTAGGGGGGCCCCGAGATACGCAGTATTTT. Amino acid sequence: CASSLGGPRDTQYF.

The rearrangement joins TRBV6-1 to TRBJ2-1; tentative D call: TRBD1 (5 bases). V lost 6 bases and J 7 bases, leaving 13 bases between the germline ends. Germline V gene data show CDR1 as MNHNS and CDR2 as SASEGT. This CDR3 is 13 amino acids long. CDR3 residues: CASRKTATNEQFF. As DNA, the CDR3 is TGTGCCAGCAGAAAGACAGCGACAAATGAGCAGTTCTTC.